The TCR beta chain described here comes from a study of cytotoxic CD8 clonotypes in ibrutinib-treated CLL. Study-level background: Response sampling came at median around 12 months of treatment, ranging 6 to 36 months. Sequencing produced an average of approximately 230,000 productive templates and about 99,000 productive rearrangements per sample.

Extraction of 1.5 to 2.5 micrograms of genomic DNA from cryopreserved PBMCs supplied material for TCR beta libraries. Germline-derived CDR1 and CDR2 are SGHTA and FQGNSA. V was shortened by 4 bases and J by 1 base, with 4 bases between the two germline ends. This CDR3 has 12 amino acids. Data came from immunoSEQ multiplex PCR; TCRdb stores just in-frame clones and leaves some out. Of about 200,000 clones in the sample, about two thirds are singletons; the top ten hold 13%. The chain is built from TRBV7-2 and TRBJ1-2; D gene uncertain. The origin of this receptor is a human donor with chronic lymphocytic leukemia. This sample comprised PBMCs, obtained after 24 months of ibrutinib treatment. The CDR3 spells CASSSSNYGYTF. Written as DNA, the CDR3 is TGTGCCAGCAGCTCAAGTAACTATGGCTACACCTTC.